The next 18 T cell receptor beta chains were all read from a single sample in a study of cytomegalovirus exposure and HLA in healthy donors. Generated by immunoSEQ multiplex PCR, the TCRdb table keeps only in-frame clones and is missing some. The sample includes roughly 300,000 clones, around 89% seen only once; the top ten take roughly 1%. Sequencing was done on a sample of PBMCs. The receptors were gathered from a woman under 30 in good health and CMV-seronegative.

The genes are TRBV29-1 and TRBJ1-2; no firm D call. Trimming removed 6 bases from V and 4 bases from J, with 21 bases in between. This CDR3 is 15 amino acids long. From germline, CDR1 is SQVTM and CDR2 ANQGSEA. CDR3 coding DNA: TGCAGCGTCCCAGACCCGGGGTCCGCTGTCTATGGCTACACCTTC. Its protein product is CSVPDPGSAVYGYTF.

The chain uses TRBV5-8 and TRBJ2-1; TRBD2 agrees at 11 bases. CDR1 is SGHTS, CDR2 YDEGEE, per germline. The CDR3 runs to 15 residues. The ends lost 0 bases at V and 7 bases at J; junction bases unmatched: 3. The CDR3 spells CASSLEGLAANEQFF. The CDR3, as DNA: TGTGCCAGCAGCTTGGAGGGACTAGCGGCTAATGAGCAGTTCTTC.

The chain employs TRBV28 and TRBJ2-7; maybe TRBD2 (5 bases). The V end lost 3 bases, the J end lost 0 bases, and 9 bases lay between the germline ends. Germline V CDR1 and CDR2: MDHEN, SYDVKM. CDR3 length: 14 residues. CDR3: CASSFGGISYEQYF. In DNA form, the CDR3 reads TGTGCCAGCAGTTTCGGAGGAATCTCCTACGAGCAGTACTTC.

The chain employs TRBV6-5 and TRBJ1-4; D may be TRBD1 (6 bases). The germline V gene encodes CDR1 MNHEY and CDR2 SVGAGI. V was pared by 2 bases and J by 8 bases, with 18 bases between. The CDR3 contains 16 residues. Written as DNA, the CDR3 is TGTGCCAGCAGTTACAGCCCACAGGGAATGGAAGAAAAACTGTTTTTT. This sequence encodes CASSYSPQGMEEKLFF.

The rearrangement joins TRBV5-6 to TRBJ2-7; D is perhaps TRBD1 (7 bases). The V gene lost 4 bases and the J gene lost 0 bases, with 17 bases spanning the gap. The germline gives CDR1 SGHDT, CDR2 YYEEEE. This CDR3 comprises 16 residues. DNA for the CDR3: TGTGCCAGCAGCGCGGGGACAGCTCGTAGCTCCTACGAGCAGTACTTC. As protein: CASSAGTARSSYEQYF.

This chain uses TRBV19 with TRBJ1-3; D is unresolved. CDR1 is LNHDA, CDR2 SQIVND, per germline (reference sequence). The V end lost 5 bases, the J end lost 0 bases, and 14 bases lay between the germline ends. The CDR3 covers 16 residues. This CDR3 reads CASSPRHRNSGNTIYF. CDR3 nucleotides: TGTGCCAGTAGTCCAAGACACCGCAACTCTGGAAACACCATATATTTT. Together with reference TRBV19 and TRBJ1-3, the CDR3 gives the full variable domain: DGGITQSPKYLFRKEGQNVTLSCEQNLNHDAMYWYRQDPGQGLRLIYYSQIVNDFQKGDIAEGYSVSREKKESFPLTVTSAQKNPTAFYLCASSPRHRNSGNTIYFGEGSWLTVV.

This chain joins TRBV6-6 and TRBJ1-1; D is unclear. V lost 3 bases and J 4 bases, leaving 3 bases between the germline ends. This CDR3 region has 11 residues. Germline V gene lookup returns CDR1 MNHNY and CDR2 SVGAGI (reference sequence). The CDR3: CASSYSTEAFF. As DNA, the CDR3 is TGTGCCAGCAGTTATAGCACTGAAGCTTTCTTT.

CDR3 sequence (DNA): TGCAGCGTTGGGGGACTAGCGGTAGAGACCCAGTACTTC. This sequence encodes CSVGGLAVETQYF. This chain links TRBV29-1 with TRBJ2-5; 11 bases fit TRBD2. The length of the CDR3 is 13 residues. Germline trimming cut 4 bases from V and 4 bases from J; bases unmatched to any gene: 2. Germline V gene data show CDR1 as SQVTM and CDR2 as ANQGSEA.

The chain links TRBV5-6 to TRBJ1-6, with 7 bases that match TRBD1. The germline V gene has CDR1 SGHDT and CDR2 YYEEEE. The V and J ends lost 1 base and 6 bases, in that order; junction bases with no gene match: 10. The CDR3 loop spans 17 amino acids. CDR3 nucleotide sequence: TGTGCCAGCAGCTTGAAAACAGGGGTAGGGGGTAATTCACCCCTCCACTTT. Translation gives CASSLKTGVGGNSPLHF.

In its sample, this clone was seen once. The chain employs TRBV7-2 and TRBJ2-1; D unresolved. The germline CDR1 and CDR2 sequences are SGHTA and FQGNSA. The V and J ends lost 1 base and 6 bases respectively, with 7 bases between them. The CDR3 covers 13 residues. CDR3 DNA: TGTGCCAGCAGCTTAGACTTAGCCAATGAGCAGTTCTTC. It yields the protein CASSLDLANEQFF.

The V gene is TRBV7-8, the J gene TRBJ2-1; D call uncertain. The CDR3 is 11 amino acids. Germline V gene data show CDR1 as SGHVS and CDR2 as FQNEAQ. V dropped 5 bases and J dropped 9 bases, with 8 bases sitting between them. In nucleotides, the CDR3 is TGTGCCAGCAGCCCTGTGGCTGAGCAGTTCTTC. This codes for CASSPVAEQFF. Full variable domain (rest looked up from reference TRBV7-8 and TRBJ2-1): GAGVSQSPRYKVAKRGQDVALRCDPISGHVSLFWYQQALGQGPEFLTYFQNEAQLDKSGLPSDRFFAERPEGSVSTLKIQRTQQEDSAVYLCASSPVAEQFFGPGTRLTVL.

This clone was detected a few times. The chain employs TRBV6-6 and TRBJ1-2; 9 positions agree with TRBD1. The length of the CDR3 is 15 residues. The ends lost 2 bases at V and 3 bases at J; junction bases unmatched: 4. Germline-derived CDR1 and CDR2 are MNHNY and SVGAGI (reference sequence). CDR3 nucleotide sequence: TGTGCCAGCAGTTACGACACAGGGGGCTACTATGGCTACACCTTC. Translation: CASSYDTGGYYGYTF.

The chain couples TRBV7-3 to TRBJ2-1, with TRBD1 as a possible D gene (6 bases). The CDR3 sequence is 12 residues long. Trimming removed 5 bases from V and 9 bases from J, with 11 bases in between. Germline CDR1 and CDR2: SGHTA and FQGTGA. The CDR3 protein is CASSGQPGEQFF. CDR3 in DNA: TGTGCCAGCAGCGGACAGCCCGGTGAGCAGTTCTTC.

The chain employs TRBV7-9 and TRBJ1-4; D remains ambiguous. Germline lookup yields CDR1 SEHNR and CDR2 FQNEAQ (reference sequence). V lost 5 bases, J lost 0 bases, and 10 bases lay in between. This CDR3 has 15 residues. This CDR3 reads CASSPSRTTNEKLFF. The CDR3 nucleotides are TGTGCCAGCAGCCCGAGCAGGACAACTAATGAAAAACTGTTTTTT.

This chain uses TRBV25-1 with TRBJ2-7; D possibly corresponds to TRBD2 (6 bases). V lost 3 bases and J 4 bases, leaving 16 bases between the germline ends. In germline, CDR1 is MGHDK, CDR2 SYGVNS. The CDR3 runs to 15 residues. CDR3 sequence reads: CASSDPSGGLYEQYF. For the CDR3, the DNA is TGTGCCAGCAGTGACCCCTCTGGAGGGTTATACGAGCAGTACTTC.

The J gene is TRBJ1-5, the V gene TRBV30; TRBD1 agrees at 10 bases. Germline CDR1 and CDR2: GTSNPN and SVGIG (reference sequence). The CDR3 loop spans 13 amino acids. J was trimmed by 4 bases and V by 5 bases; bases with no gene match: 2. CDR3 loop: CAWGTGANQPQHF. CDR3 coding DNA: TGTGCCTGGGGGACAGGGGCTAATCAGCCCCAGCATTTT.

The rearrangement joins TRBV7-9 to TRBJ2-3; the match to TRBD2 covers 8 bases. The CDR3 has 16 amino acids. V lost 1 base, J lost 2 bases, and 5 bases stayed unmatched. Germline V CDR1 and CDR2: SEHNR, FQNEAQ (reference sequence). As DNA, the CDR3 is TGTGCCAGCAGCTTAGTGCTAGCGGGCCCCACAGATACGCAGTATTTT. This encodes CASSLVLAGPTDTQYF.

In this sample, this clone turned up once. The chain is built from TRBV6-5 and TRBJ2-1; weak D call: TRBD2 (6 bases). The CDR3 contains 13 residues. The V gene lost 6 bases and the J gene lost 5 bases, with 11 bases spanning the gap. Germline CDR1 and CDR2: MNHEY and SVGAGI. DNA for the CDR3: TGTGCCAGCAGCCCGACGGGGGACAATGAGCAGTTCTTC. It codes for CASSPTGDNEQFF.